The 20 T cell receptor beta chains below come from one sample, sequenced in a study of OX40 agonist ivuxolimab in advanced cancers. Measured with immunoSEQ multiplex PCR; TCRdb has only the in-frame clones, and not every one. Altogether tens of thousands of clones are present, around four fifths being singletons, with the ten largest covering around 1.8%. The specimen comprised CD4+ or CD8+ T cells sorted from blood, sampled in a trial of the OX40 agonist ivuxolimab. These receptors all come from an adult with an advanced solid tumor such as melanoma, head and neck, liver or kidney cancer.

V usage is TRBV12-2 and J usage is TRBJ2-2; TRBD2, as called in the table, went unchecked against the DNA. TRBV12-2 is flagged as a pseudogene. The CDR3 is 18 amino acids. As DNA, the CDR3 is TGTGCAAGTCGCTTAGGCGTGAGGCGAGGAGGGGTTGCCGGGGAGCTGTTTTTT. The encoded protein is CASRLGVRRGGVAGELFF.

V gene TRBV11-3 combines with J gene TRBJ2-3; D is perhaps TRBD2 (5 bases). With 5 bases removed from V and 0 bases from J, the gap between germline ends came to 9 bases. Germline CDR1 reads SGHNT; CDR2 reads YENEEA. The CDR3 covers 14 residues. Written as DNA, the CDR3 is TGTGCCAGCAGCGAGAGGGCTAGCACAGATACGCAGTATTTT. Translated: CASSERASTDTQYF.

This chain links TRBV7-3 with TRBJ2-6; perhaps TRBD2 as D (5 bases). Germline loops: CDR1 SGHTA, CDR2 FQGTGA. The CDR3 has 18 residues. V lost 2 bases to trimming and J lost 4 bases, with 18 bases between them. The CDR3 nucleotides are TGTGCCAGCAGCTTAGGACTGGGAGCTCTGGGAGGGGCCAACGTCCTGACTTTC. Its translation: CASSLGLGALGGANVLTF.

The chain combines TRBV29-1 with TRBJ1-5; D gene unclear. Trimming removed 4 bases at V and 2 bases at J, with 15 bases between. CDR1 and CDR2 (germline): SQVTM, ANQGSEA. The CDR3 spans 15 residues. DNA of the CDR3: TGCAGCGTTGCCCCGTCCGGGCAGGGCAATCAGCCCCAGCATTTT. It codes for CSVAPSGQGNQPQHF.

This chain joins TRBV11-3 and TRBJ2-1, with D tentatively TRBD1 (5 bases). Trimming left V 3 bases short and J 5 bases short, with 11 bases between. Germline lookup yields CDR1 SGHNT and CDR2 YENEEA. The CDR3 consists of 14 residues. The CDR3 coding sequence is TGTGCCAGCAGCTTGGGCAGGGTTCACAATGAGCAGTTCTTC. This translates into CASSLGRVHNEQFF.

The J gene is TRBJ2-2, the V gene TRBV15; 7 bases map to TRBD1. The CDR3 is 13 residues long. Germline-derived CDR1 and CDR2 are LNHNV and YYDKDF (reference sequence). V lost 7 bases, J lost 5 bases, and 4 bases stayed unmatched. The CDR3 spells CATNRGYTGELFF. DNA of the CDR3: TGTGCCACCAACAGGGGTTATACCGGGGAGCTGTTTTTT.

This clone was detected only once. V gene TRBV5-1 combines with J gene TRBJ1-1; tentatively, D is TRBD1 (5 bases). Germline V gives CDR1 SGHRS, CDR2 YFSETQ. The V gene lost 0 bases and the J gene lost 9 bases, with 15 bases spanning the gap. This CDR3 spans 14 amino acids. Here the CDR3 DNA reads TGCGCCAGCAGCTTGGGCGGCAGGGTGATAAAAGCTTTCTTT. Translated, it gives CASSLGGRVIKAFF.

The chain recombines TRBV27 with TRBJ1-2; possible D gene TRBD1, 5 bases. This CDR3 has 13 residues. Deletions cut 2 bases from V and 6 bases from J, with 10 bases between. The germline V gene has CDR1 MNHEY and CDR2 SMNVEV (reference sequence). The chain's CDR3 is CASSLRGSDGYTF. DNA for the CDR3: TGTGCCAGCAGTTTAAGGGGATCCGATGGCTACACCTTC.

The rearrangement links TRBV4-2 to TRBJ2-3, with D unresolved. Germline CDR1 LGHNA, CDR2 YNFKEQ. V was clipped by 0 bases and J by 2 bases, with 9 bases between them. The CDR3 sequence is 15 residues long. Written as DNA, the CDR3 is TGTGCCAGCAGCCAAGATCGAAGAATCACAGATACGCAGTATTTT. Protein: CASSQDRRITDTQYF.

The rearrangement joins TRBV28 to TRBJ2-1; 10 bases map to TRBD2. V gave up 3 bases and J gave up 5 bases; unmatched junction bases: 4. Looked up from germline, CDR1 is MDHEN and CDR2 is SYDVKM. The CDR3 is made up of 15 amino acids. The DNA of the CDR3 is TGTGCCAGCAGTTTCCTAGCGGGGGAGGACAATGAGCAGTTCTTC. It encodes CASSFLAGEDNEQFF.

The J gene is TRBJ2-7, the V gene TRBV11-2; maybe TRBD1 (6 bases). V lost 0 bases to trimming and J lost 7 bases, with 16 bases between them. Looked up from germline, CDR1 is SGHAT and CDR2 is FQNNGV. This CDR3 has 15 residues. The CDR3 DNA follows: TGTGCCAGCAGCTTAGATGGTGCAGGGGTTGATGAGCAGTACTTC. As protein: CASSLDGAGVDEQYF.

This chain connects TRBV9 to TRBJ2-7; the D gene is possibly TRBD2 (6 bases). CDR3 length: 18 amino acids. Trimming stripped 4 bases from V and 4 bases from J, with 27 bases between. Germline V CDR1 and CDR2: SGDLS, YYNGEE. In DNA, the CDR3 is TGTGCCAGCAGCCCCTGGGGGGTAGTATCAAACCGACTGTACGAGCAGTACTTC. This translates into CASSPWGVVSNRLYEQYF.

This clone was found once. This rearrangement joins TRBV5-1 to TRBJ1-1, with D possibly TRBD1 on 5 matching bases. Per germline, CDR1 SGHRS and CDR2 YFSETQ. The V end lost 0 bases, the J end lost 2 bases, and 8 bases lay between the germline ends. The CDR3 runs 14 residues. CDR3 nucleotides: TGCGCCAGCAGCTTGGGACAGATTAACACTGAAGCTTTCTTT. Encoded protein: CASSLGQINTEAFF.

The chain is built from TRBV6-6 and TRBJ1-1, with unresolved D. The germline V and J ends were trimmed by 0 bases and 10 bases, with 9 bases remaining between them. Per the germline V gene, CDR1 is MNHNY and CDR2 is SVGAGI (reference sequence). The CDR3 spans 12 residues. The CDR3 spells CASSYSTPTAFF. CDR3 in DNA: TGTGCCAGCAGTTACTCGACACCCACAGCTTTCTTT.

This chain uses TRBV11-1 with TRBJ2-5; 10 nucleotides line up with TRBD1. This CDR3 region has 17 residues. The V segment lost 5 bases and the J segment 4 bases; nucleotides outside the gene matches: 13. From germline, CDR1 is SGHAT and CDR2 FQDESV (reference sequence). CDR3: CASSRQLGQGNRETQYF. CDR3 in DNA: TGTGCCAGCAGCCGACAATTGGGACAGGGGAATAGAGAGACCCAGTACTTC.

In its sample, this clone was seen once. The chain couples TRBV7-8 to TRBJ1-6; D may be TRBD1 (6 bases). Germline V gives CDR1 SGHVS, CDR2 FQNEAQ. The CDR3 extends over 14 amino acids. The V end lost 5 bases, the J end lost 10 bases, and 15 bases lay between the germline ends. CDR3 bases: TGTGCCAGCAGCCCTTCGGACAGAGGATCACCCCTCCACTTT. Translating gives CASSPSDRGSPLHF.

J is TRBJ2-1 and V is TRBV14, with D hard to call. V lost 1 base to trimming and J lost 1 base, with 5 bases between them. Per the germline V gene, CDR1 is SGHDN and CDR2 is FVKESK. The CDR3 loop spans 14 amino acids. Here the CDR3 reads CASSQVASYNEQFF. CDR3 sequence (DNA): TGTGCCAGCAGCCAAGTTGCGTCCTACAATGAGCAGTTCTTC.

This clone was seen just once. The gene calls are TRBV10-1 and TRBJ2-1, with 9 bases lining up with TRBD1. V was clipped by 6 bases and J by 2 bases; unmatched bases: 2. The length of the CDR3 is 14 residues. Germline CDR1 reads WNHNN; CDR2 reads SYGVQD (reference sequence). DNA of the CDR3: TGCGCCAGCAGCGACAGGGGGACCTACAATGAGCAGTTCTTC. It specifies CASSDRGTYNEQFF.

This sequence joins TRBV18 and TRBJ2-1; 7 bases fit TRBD1. The germline V gene has CDR1 KGHSH and CDR2 LQKENI. This CDR3 region has 14 residues. V lost 3 bases, J lost 7 bases, and 6 bases stayed unmatched. The CDR3 sequence is CASSPTGTENEQFF. CDR3 nucleotide sequence: TGTGCCAGCTCACCGACCGGGACAGAAAATGAGCAGTTCTTC.

This clone has only a few counts. This chain uses TRBV6-6 with TRBJ1-3, with 7 bases aligning to TRBD1. CDR3 length: 14 residues. Germline V gives CDR1 MNHNY, CDR2 SVGAGI (reference sequence). V was clipped by 0 bases and J by 8 bases; unmatched bases: 4. CDR3 region: CASSYSAGGDTIYF. CDR3 nucleotide sequence: TGTGCCAGCAGTTACTCGGCAGGGGGAGACACCATATATTTT.